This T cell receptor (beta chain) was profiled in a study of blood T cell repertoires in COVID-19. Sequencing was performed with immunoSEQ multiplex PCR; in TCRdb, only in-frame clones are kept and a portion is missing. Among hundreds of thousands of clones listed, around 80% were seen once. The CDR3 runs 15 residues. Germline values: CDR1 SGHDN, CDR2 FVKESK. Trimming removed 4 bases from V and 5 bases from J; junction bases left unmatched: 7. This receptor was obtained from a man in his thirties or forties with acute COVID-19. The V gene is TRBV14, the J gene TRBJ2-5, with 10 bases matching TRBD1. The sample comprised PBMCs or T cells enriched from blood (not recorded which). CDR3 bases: TGTGCCAGCAGCCGCATGACAGGGGGCTCTGAGACCCAGTACTTC. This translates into CASSRMTGGSETQYF. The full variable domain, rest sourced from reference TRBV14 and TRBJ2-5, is EAGVTQFPSHSVIEKGQTVTLRCDPISGHDNLYWYRRVMGKEIKFLLHFVKESKQDESGMPNNRFLAERTGGTYSTLKVQPAELEDSGVYFCASSRMTGGSETQYFGPGTRLLVL.